The sequence of this T cell receptor (beta chain) was determined in a study of radiation and T cells in renal cell carcinoma (dated by TCRdb to the early 2020s). Describing the broader study: A total of some 55 samples underwent TCR beta sequencing, made up of roughly 26 tumors and about 27 peripheral blood samples. Across all 50 or so samples, under 5,000,000 unique CDR3 nucleotide sequences, encoding 2,658,974 unique CDR3 amino acid sequences, were identified. Here is what the overall study found, with its caveats: Only small tumor regions of roughly 1.1 g were available, so intratumoral heterogeneity was not captured. Effects of radiation dose or scheduling on the TCR repertoire could not be addressed with the single-armed trial design. Compared with control tumors, irradiated tumors had a greater number of dominant CDR3 motifs, and these motifs made up a bigger portion of the repertoire. Irradiated tumors showed higher TCR clonality than controls, with the top 100 clonotypes averaging around 50% of the repertoire versus around 43% in nephrectomy-only tumors.

The sample's time point label is to be understood as: tumor resected at nephrectomy. The meaning of the sample's treatment or condition label: treatment-naive control, cytoreductive nephrectomy. The control tumors were taken from treatment-naive renal cell carcinoma patients who had cytoreductive nephrectomy with no earlier radiation. All patients had renal cell carcinoma with clear cell pathology. The control tumors used for TCR sequencing were from a few females and about ten males, were resected between about 2011 and 2014, and had a median patient age of around 56 years (range about 40 to 90). Tumor processing involved mechanical dissociation, digestion with collagenase/hyaluronidase at 37 degrees C, handling in gentleMACS C tubes, and storage in liquid nitrogen. The QIAamp DNA Blood Mini Kit (Qiagen) was used to prepare genomic DNA for TCR sequencing. The analyses included only samples that passed all quality control checks.

TCR beta libraries were generated from genomic DNA with the immunoSEQ kit, following the manufacturer's recommendations. Library preparation used a first multiplex PCR with proprietary primers, then a second PCR adding unique barcodes, with bead cleanups after each round. A positive control reaction and a negative control reaction, both provided in the kit, were run with every batch of samples. The final libraries were assessed on an Agilent 4200 TapeStation D1000 ScreenTape, pooled by volume, and quantified by qPCR. Sequencing was performed on an Illumina NextSeq500 using a MidOutput 150-cycle cartridge, with 156 Read1 cycles, 15 Index1 cycles, and the kit custom primers. The pooled library was loaded at around 1.1 pM with a roughly 20% PhiX control spike-in. In the authors' own workflow: The vendor-processed data were analyzed in R, and a clonotype was defined as all T cells that share the same CDR3 nucleotide sequence. For clone abundance analyses, frequencies were normalized to the 10,000 most abundant clones per sample. Public T cell clones, which averaged fewer than five per sample, were excluded before analysis. ImmunoMap was used for dominant motif analysis with the PAM10 matrix, a gap penalty of 30, and a homology threshold of 0.3, and any motif reaching a cumulative frequency of at least 0.01 was considered dominant. This immuneACCESS table, as held by TCRdb, lists in-frame sequences with V and J called but not all clones. Of the missing ones, under half trace to an unresolved V gene in checked studies; the others have no known cause. V and J calls plus clone size are reproduced from that table; the DNA served to infer D and trimming. The table for this sample lists 25,000 or so clones; around half of them were counted only once. The ten largest clones take up less than 25% of the sample.

Note on this clone: This receptor's antigen is unknown. Per-base quality was not reported, and no clone a single base away is much larger than it.

V and J lose 0 bases and 1 base, and a span of 7 bases separates them. Via the germline V gene, CDR1 is SGHRS and CDR2 YFSETQ. Its CDR3 holds 14 amino acids, cysteine through phenylalanine. Of the read, only the CDR3 DNA is kept; its 42 bases are in frame from base 1. The specimen comprised tumor tissue, sampled from a patient whose treatment was nephrectomy without radiotherapy. The TCR was taken from a human donor with renal cell carcinoma. The chain joins TRBV5-1 to TRBJ1-1, with the D gene not clear enough to name. The DNA sequence is TGCGCCAGCAGCTTGGCCGGTCAGAACACTGAAGCTTTCTTT. This sequence encodes CASSLAGQNTEAFF. With all but the CDR3 taken from the reference TRBV5-1 and TRBJ1-1 genes, the full variable domain is: KAGVTQTPRYLIKTRGQQVTLSCSPISGHRSVSWYQQTPGQGLQFLFEYFSETQRNKGNFPGRFSGRQFSNSRSEMNVSTLELGDSALYLCASSLAGQNTEAFFGQGTRLTVV.